These 8 T cell receptor beta chains share one sample of origin, sequenced in a study of cytomegalovirus exposure and HLA in healthy donors. The study ran its PCR with 60 Vbeta and 13 Jbeta primers. Clones were sequenced by immunoSEQ multiplex PCR, and TCRdb holds only the in-frame ones, with some missing. The sample holds 100,000 to 150,000 clones, about 74% seen once. Sequencing was carried out using PBMCs. The receptors were gathered from a woman aged 45-60 years in good health and CMV-seropositive.

This clone has more than one count but fewer than ten. Other DNA sequences in the same sample also yield this CDR3. V usage is TRBV9 and J usage is TRBJ2-5; D is ambiguous. The CDR3 contains 15 residues. The V and J ends lost 0 bases and 1 base respectively, with 10 bases between them. Per germline, CDR1 SGDLS and CDR2 YYNGEE. The CDR3 is CASSVGAGSQETQYF. The CDR3 DNA reads TGTGCCAGCAGCGTAGGAGCAGGCTCCCAAGAGACCCAGTACTTC.

The chain carries TRBV9 and TRBJ2-2; 11 bases align to TRBD2. In germline, CDR1 is SGDLS, CDR2 YYNGEE. The CDR3 spans 16 residues. With V trimmed by 0 bases and J by 4 bases, 2 bases remained unmatched. Written as DNA, the CDR3 is TGTGCCAGCAGCGTAGATCTAGCGGGGGGCACCGGGGAGCTGTTTTTT. Its translation is CASSVDLAGGTGELFF. The complete variable domain, with remaining parts taken from reference TRBV9 and TRBJ2-2, reads DSGVTQTPKHLITATGQRVTLRCSPRSGDLSVYWYQQSLDQGLQFLIQYYNGEERAKGNILERFSAQQFPDLHSELNLSSLELGDSALYFCASSVDLAGGTGELFFGEGSRLTVL.

This clone was picked up one time. V is TRBV10-3 and J is TRBJ2-2, with 10 bases matching TRBD1. The CDR3 has 14 amino acids. Germline CDR1 ENHRY, CDR2 SYGVKD. V lost 9 bases to trimming and J lost 5 bases; unmatched junction nucleotides: 6. The CDR3 here is CAISGTGATGELFF. The DNA of the CDR3 is TGTGCCATTTCCGGGACAGGGGCTACCGGGGAGCTGTTTTTT.

The CDR3 sequence is CASSGVPTREQYF. CDR3 in DNA: TGCGCCAGCAGCGGAGTACCGACTCGTGAGCAGTACTTC. The chain employs TRBV5-1 and TRBJ2-7; D is uncertain. This CDR3 contains 13 residues. The V end lost 4 bases, the J end lost 7 bases, and 15 bases lay between the germline ends. Per the germline V gene, CDR1 is SGHRS and CDR2 is YFSETQ. The complete variable domain, with remaining parts taken from reference TRBV5-1 and TRBJ2-7, reads KAGVTQTPRYLIKTRGQQVTLSCSPISGHRSVSWYQQTPGQGLQFLFEYFSETQRNKGNFPGRFSGRQFSNSRSEMNVSTLELGDSALYLCASSGVPTREQYFGPGTRLTVT.

This chain connects TRBV6-1 to TRBJ2-7; tentatively, D is TRBD1 or TRBD2 (5 bases each). There are 12 residues in the CDR3. CDR1 and CDR2 (germline): MNHNS, SASEGT. The V gene lost 7 bases and the J gene lost 5 bases, with 12 bases spanning the gap. CDR3 coding DNA: TGTGCCAGCAATGAGGGGCTGGACGAGCAGTACTTC. Translating gives CASNEGLDEQYF.

The chain is built from TRBV11-2 and TRBJ1-3; no clear D gene. CDR1 and CDR2 (germline): SGHAT, FQNNGV. This CDR3 is 17 amino acids long. The V and J ends lost 1 base and 2 bases respectively, with 15 bases between them. This chain's CDR3 is CASSLVAEESPGNTIYF. CDR3 DNA sequence: TGTGCCAGCAGCTTAGTTGCCGAGGAGAGTCCTGGAAACACCATATATTTT.

The J gene is TRBJ2-7, the V gene TRBV12-5, with TRBD1 matching 7 bases. The trim removed 6 bases at V and 6 bases at J, leaving 20 bases unmatched. CDR1 and CDR2 (germline): LGHNT, FRNRAP. This CDR3 region has 17 residues. CDR3 amino acids: CASGQAGRTGGNGEQYF. The CDR3 DNA follows: TGTGCTAGTGGCCAGGCCGGCCGGACAGGAGGAAATGGCGAGCAGTACTTC.

The chain is built from TRBV27 and TRBJ2-5, with D possibly being TRBD2 (6 bases). Germline values: CDR1 MNHEY, CDR2 SMNVEV (reference sequence). Between the trimmed V and J ends, which lost 11 bases and 5 bases, there was a span of 24 bases. This CDR3 has 15 residues. CDR3 sequence (DNA): TGTGCCTGTCCCCCCGGGACTCCCCTTAGTGAGACCCAGTACTTC. Translated: CACPPGTPLSETQYF.